This TCR beta chain was observed in a study of blood T cell repertoires in COVID-19. Overall study: The cDNA or gDNA used as material had been derived from T cells, B-cell-depleted T cells, or PBMCs.

TCRdb's table, derived via immunoSEQ multiplex PCR, lists solely in-frame clones and lacks some. The data contain fewer than 250,000 clones, roughly four fifths of them seen just once; the ten biggest clones take up about 4%. Sequences were obtained from peripheral blood. The clonotype originates from a man aged 45 to 65 with acute or convalescent COVID-19.

In nucleotides, the CDR3 is TGTGCCAGCAGTTTAAGGGGACAGGGGGCGATGGAGCAGTTCTTC. This translates into CASSLRGQGAMEQFF. This chain links TRBV27 with TRBJ2-1, with 12 nucleotides matching TRBD1. CDR1 is MNHEY and CDR2 is SMNVEV in the germline V gene (reference sequence). This CDR3 has 15 amino acids. J gave up 10 bases and V 2 bases, and 6 bases lay outside the gene matches.